This TCR beta chain derives from a study of cytomegalovirus exposure and HLA in healthy donors. The PCR made use of 60 Vbeta and 13 Jbeta primers. Using immunoSEQ multiplex PCR, the repertoire was profiled, and TCRdb retains in-frame clones only, with some absent. This repertoire shows approximately 100,000 clones, 76% found once; its top ten account for around 4%. Remarks on this clone: Its antigen is still unknown.

Study-level findings and limits: In vitro testing confirmed a few CMV-associated chains as specific for CMV antigens.

Trimming at V came to 4 bases and at J to 7 bases, leaving 8 bases not matched to a gene. The CDR3 loop spans 15 amino acids. Germline assignment: CDR1 SGHNT and CDR2 YYREEE (reference sequence). The chain employs TRBV5-4 and TRBJ2-1; the match to TRBD1 covers 10 bases. Sequenced sample: PBMCs. The clonotype was recovered from a man in his forties or fifties in good health and CMV-seronegative. The CDR3, as DNA: TGTGCCAGCAGCAAGACTGGACAGGGGGGTAATGAGCAGTTCTTC. Protein: CASSKTGQGGNEQFF.